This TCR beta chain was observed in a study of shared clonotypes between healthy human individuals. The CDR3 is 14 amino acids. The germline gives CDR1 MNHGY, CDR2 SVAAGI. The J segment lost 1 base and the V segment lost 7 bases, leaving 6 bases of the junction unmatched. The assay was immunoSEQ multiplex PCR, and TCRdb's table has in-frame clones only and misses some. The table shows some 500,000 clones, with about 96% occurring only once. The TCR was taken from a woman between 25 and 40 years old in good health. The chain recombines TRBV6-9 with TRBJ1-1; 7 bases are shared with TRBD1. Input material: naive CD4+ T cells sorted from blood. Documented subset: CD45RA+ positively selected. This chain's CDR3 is CASTLQGKNTEAFF. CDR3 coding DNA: TGTGCCAGCACCCTACAGGGGAAGAACACTGAAGCTTTCTTT.